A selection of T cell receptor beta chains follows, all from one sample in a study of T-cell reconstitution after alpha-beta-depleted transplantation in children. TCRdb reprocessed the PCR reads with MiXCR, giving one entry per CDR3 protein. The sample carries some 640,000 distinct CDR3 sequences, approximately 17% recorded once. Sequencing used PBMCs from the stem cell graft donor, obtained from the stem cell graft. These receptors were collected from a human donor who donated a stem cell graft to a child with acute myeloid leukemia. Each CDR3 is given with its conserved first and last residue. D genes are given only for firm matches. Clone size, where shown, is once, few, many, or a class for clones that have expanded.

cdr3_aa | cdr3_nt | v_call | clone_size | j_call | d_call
CATSDLLVGSDTQYF | TGTGCCACCAGTGATTTGCTCGTGGGCTCAGATACGCAGTATTTT | TRBV24-1 | few | TRBJ2-3 | .
CASSGQGRPSWGYTF | TGTGCCAGCAGCGGACAGGGGCGCCCTTCTTGGGGCTACACCTTC | TRBV5-6 | . | TRBJ1-2 | TRBD1
CASEGHGRGYTF | TGTGCCAGCGAGGGGCACGGACGTGGCTACACCTTC | TRBV21-1 | many | TRBJ1-2 | .
CSARANTGAYYEQYF | TGCAGTGCTAGAGCTAACACAGGGGCCTACTACGAGCAGTACTTC | TRBV20-1 | . | TRBJ2-7 | TRBD1
CASSPRMDGGLDTQYF | TGCGCCAGCAGCCCGAGAATGGACGGGGGCTTAGATACGCAGTATTTT | TRBV5-1 | many | TRBJ2-3 | .
CSAREGLAADEQFF | TGCAGTGCTAGAGAAGGACTAGCGGCGGATGAGCAGTTCTTC | TRBV20-1 | many | TRBJ2-1 | TRBD2
CASSPRLAGALQETQYF | TGTGCCAGCAGCCCCCGACTAGCGGGGGCTCTCCAAGAGACCCAGTACTTC | TRBV5-5 | many | TRBJ2-5 | TRBD2
CASSLTGALTGELFF | TGTGCCAGCAGCCTCACGGGGGCTCTTACCGGGGAGCTGTTTTTT | TRBV7-6 | . | TRBJ2-2 | .
CASSPARDGTYEQYF | TGTGCCAGCAGTCCCGCCAGAGACGGTACCTACGAGCAGTACTTC | TRBV12-3/TRBV12-4 | many | TRBJ2-7 | .
CASSLALGTSPQHF | TGCGCCAGCAGCCTAGCCCTGGGGACTAGCCCCCAGCATTTT | TRBV4-3 | many | TRBJ1-5 | .
CASTFRGSSYNEQFF | TGTGCCAGCACCTTTAGAGGGAGCTCCTACAATGAGCAGTTCTTC | TRBV6-1 | few | TRBJ2-1 | .
CASSLVPTSRRNSPLHF | TGTGCCAGCAGCTTAGTGCCCACATCGAGGAGGAATTCACCCCTCCACTTT | TRBV7-8 | . | TRBJ1-6 | .
CSATGQFNQPQHF | TGCAGTGCCACGGGACAGTTCAATCAGCCCCAGCATTTT | TRBV20-1 | few | TRBJ1-5 | TRBD1
CASSDPSGGDNEQFF | TGTGCCAGCAGTGACCCCTCTGGGGGGGACAATGAGCAGTTCTTC | TRBV25-1 | . | TRBJ2-1 | TRBD2
CASRSRGAGTEAFF | TGTGCCAGCAGATCCAGGGGCGCCGGCACTGAAGCTTTCTTT | TRBV12-3/TRBV12-4 | many | TRBJ1-1 | .
CASSSGQGRTGELFF | TGTGCCAGCAGCTCTGGACAGGGTCGCACCGGGGAGCTGTTTTTT | TRBV5-4 | few | TRBJ2-2 | TRBD1
CASSSSGGFRNEQFF | TGCGCCAGCAGCTCCAGCGGGGGGTTTCGGAATGAGCAGTTCTTC | TRBV5-1 | few | TRBJ2-1 | TRBD2
CSARDTPAGAGELFF | TGCAGTGCTAGAGACACACCTGCGGGGGCCGGGGAGCTGTTTTTT | TRBV20-1 | few | TRBJ2-2 | TRBD2
CASSFSPRVVAGELFF | TGTGCCAGCAGTTTTTCGCCCAGGGTTGTGGCCGGGGAGCTGTTTTTT | TRBV12-3/TRBV12-4 | few | TRBJ2-2 | .
CSVPSEPINTEAFF | TGCAGCGTCCCATCAGAACCGATAAACACTGAAGCTTTCTTT | TRBV29-1 | many | TRBJ1-1 | .
CSVTSPYQETQYF | TGCAGCGTTACCTCCCCGTACCAAGAGACCCAGTACTTC | TRBV29-1 | . | TRBJ2-5 | .
CASGSPNRGNTEAFF | TGTGCCAGCGGATCCCCAAACAGGGGCAACACTGAAGCTTTCTTT | TRBV12-3/TRBV12-4 | . | TRBJ1-1 | TRBD1
CSVVGLKNIQYF | TGCAGCGTTGTGGGGCTCAAAAACATTCAGTACTTC | TRBV29-1 | many | TRBJ2-4 | .
CATSRDKYGTGGNYEQYF | TGTGCCACCAGCAGAGATAAGTATGGGACAGGGGGCAACTACGAGCAGTACTTC | TRBV15 | many | TRBJ2-7 | TRBD1
CASSLGGQGTNTEAFF | TGTGCCAGCAGCTTAGGGGGACAGGGGACGAACACTGAAGCTTTCTTT | TRBV7-6 | . | TRBJ1-1 | TRBD1
CASSSRTRGQFF | TGTGCCAGCAGTTCGCGGACAAGGGGACAGTTCTTC | TRBV12-3/TRBV12-4 | . | TRBJ2-1 | .
CASRGGTSRYEQFF | TGCGCCAGCAGGGGAGGGACTAGTAGGTATGAGCAGTTCTTC | TRBV5-1 | . | TRBJ2-1 | TRBD2
CASSPAGGYSKAFF | TGTGCCAGCAGTCCAGCGGGGGGGTACTCTAAAGCTTTCTTT | TRBV27 | . | TRBJ1-1 | .
CASSPRSWDTQYF | TGTGCCAGCAGCCCAAGGTCCTGGGATACGCAGTATTTT | TRBV9 | . | TRBJ2-3 | .
CASSPLGGENQPQHF | TGCGCCAGCAGCCCCTTGGGGGGAGAGAATCAGCCCCAGCATTTT | TRBV5-1 | . | TRBJ1-5 | .
CSASTKPYEQYF | TGCAGTGCTTCTACAAAGCCCTACGAGCAGTACTTC | TRBV20-1 | many | TRBJ2-7 | .
CATSDLDHREQYF | TGTGCCACCAGTGATTTAGACCATCGGGAGCAGTACTTC | TRBV24-1 | many | TRBJ2-7 | .
CAWRRARNTGELFF | TGTGCCTGGCGCCGGGCGAGAAACACCGGGGAGCTGTTTTTT | TRBV7-2 | many | TRBJ2-2 | .
CASSLSTSGGSGQYF | TGTGCCAGCAGCTTGTCGACTAGCGGGGGGTCGGGGCAGTACTTC | TRBV7-9 | few | TRBJ2-7 | TRBD2